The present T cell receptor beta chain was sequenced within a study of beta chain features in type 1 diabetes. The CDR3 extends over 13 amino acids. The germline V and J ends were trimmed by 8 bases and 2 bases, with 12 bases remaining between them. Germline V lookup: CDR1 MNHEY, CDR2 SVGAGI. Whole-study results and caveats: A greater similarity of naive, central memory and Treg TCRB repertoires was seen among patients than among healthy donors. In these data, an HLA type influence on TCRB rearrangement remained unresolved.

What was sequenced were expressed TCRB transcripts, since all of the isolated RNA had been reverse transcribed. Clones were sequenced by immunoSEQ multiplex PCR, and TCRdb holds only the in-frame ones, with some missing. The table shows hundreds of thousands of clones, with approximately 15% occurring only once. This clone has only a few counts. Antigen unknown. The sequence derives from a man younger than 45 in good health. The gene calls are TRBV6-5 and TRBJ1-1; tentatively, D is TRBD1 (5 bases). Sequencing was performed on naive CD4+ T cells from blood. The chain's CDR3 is CASGREGNTEAFF. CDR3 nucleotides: TGTGCCAGCGGCAGGGAGGGAAACACTGAAGCTTTCTTT.